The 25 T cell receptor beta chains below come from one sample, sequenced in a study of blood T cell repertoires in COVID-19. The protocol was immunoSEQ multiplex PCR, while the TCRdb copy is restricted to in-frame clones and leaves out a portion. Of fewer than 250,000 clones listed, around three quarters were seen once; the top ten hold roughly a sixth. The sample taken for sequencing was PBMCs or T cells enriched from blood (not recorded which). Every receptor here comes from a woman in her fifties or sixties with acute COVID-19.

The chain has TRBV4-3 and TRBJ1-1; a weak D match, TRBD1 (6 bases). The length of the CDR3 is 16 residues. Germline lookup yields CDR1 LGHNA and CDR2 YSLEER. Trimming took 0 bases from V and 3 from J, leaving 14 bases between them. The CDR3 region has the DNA TGCGCCAGCAGCCAAGATGTACGGGGGGCCTACACTGAAGCTTTCTTT. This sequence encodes CASSQDVRGAYTEAFF.

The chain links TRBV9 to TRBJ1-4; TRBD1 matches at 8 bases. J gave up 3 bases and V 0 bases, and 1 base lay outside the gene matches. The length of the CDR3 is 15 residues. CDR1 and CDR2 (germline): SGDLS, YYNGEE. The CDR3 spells CASSVGTGPNEKLFF. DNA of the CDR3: TGTGCCAGCAGCGTAGGGACAGGGCCTAATGAAAAACTGTTTTTT.

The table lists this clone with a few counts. The CDR3 DNA reads as TGTGCCAGCAGGCCCCAGGGGACAGGGGGCTATGGCTACACCTTC. It specifies CASRPQGTGGYGYTF. This chain joins TRBV27 and TRBJ1-2; 11 bases are shared with TRBD1. The germline V gene encodes CDR1 MNHEY and CDR2 SMNVEV (reference sequence). Unmatched junction bases numbered 7, after V lost 6 bases and J lost 4 bases. This CDR3 comprises 15 residues.

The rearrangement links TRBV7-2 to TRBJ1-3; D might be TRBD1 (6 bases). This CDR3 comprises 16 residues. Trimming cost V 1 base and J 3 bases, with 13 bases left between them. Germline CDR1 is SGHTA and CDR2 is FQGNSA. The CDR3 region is CASSLGRGLFGNTIYF. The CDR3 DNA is TGTGCCAGCAGCTTAGGCAGGGGATTGTTTGGAAACACCATATATTTT. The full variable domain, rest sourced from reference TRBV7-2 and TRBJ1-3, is GAGVSQSPSNKVTEKGKDVELRCDPISGHTALYWYRQSLGQGLEFLIYFQGNSAPDKSGLPSDRFSAERTGGSVSTLTIQRTQQEDSAVYLCASSLGRGLFGNTIYFGEGSWLTVV.

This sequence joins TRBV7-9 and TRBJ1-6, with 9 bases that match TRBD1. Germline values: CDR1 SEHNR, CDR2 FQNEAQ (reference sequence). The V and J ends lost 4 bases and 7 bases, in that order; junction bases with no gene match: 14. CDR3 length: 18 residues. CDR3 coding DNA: TGTGCCAGCAGCTCCCGGGACAGGGTGACACTACCAAATTCACCCCTCCACTTT. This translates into CASSSRDRVTLPNSPLHF. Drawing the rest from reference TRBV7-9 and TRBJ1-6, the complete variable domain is DTGVSQNPRHKITKRGQNVTFRCDPISEHNRLYWYRQTLGQGPEFLTYFQNEAQLEKSRLLSDRFSAERPKGSFSTLEIQRTEQGDSAMYLCASSSRDRVTLPNSPLHFGNGTRLTVT.

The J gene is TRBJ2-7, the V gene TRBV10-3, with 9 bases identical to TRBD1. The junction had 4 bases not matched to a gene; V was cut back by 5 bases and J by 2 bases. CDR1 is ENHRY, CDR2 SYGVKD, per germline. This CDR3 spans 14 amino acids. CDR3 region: CAISPGTGTYEQYV. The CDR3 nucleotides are TGTGCCATCAGTCCCGGGACAGGGACCTACGAGCAGTACGTC.

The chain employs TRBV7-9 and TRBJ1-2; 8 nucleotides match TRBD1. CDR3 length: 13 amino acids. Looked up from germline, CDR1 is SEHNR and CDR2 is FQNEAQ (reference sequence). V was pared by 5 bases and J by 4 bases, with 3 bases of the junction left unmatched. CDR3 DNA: TGTGCCAGCAGCCCCGGACAGGGCTATGGCTACACCTTC. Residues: CASSPGQGYGYTF.

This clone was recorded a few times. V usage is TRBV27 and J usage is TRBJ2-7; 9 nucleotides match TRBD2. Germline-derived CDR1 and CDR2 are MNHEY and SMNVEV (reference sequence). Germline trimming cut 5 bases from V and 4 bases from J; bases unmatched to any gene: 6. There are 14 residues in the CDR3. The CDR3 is CASSRGGGAYEQYV. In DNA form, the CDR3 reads TGTGCCAGCAGTAGGGGCGGGGGGGCTTACGAGCAGTACGTC.

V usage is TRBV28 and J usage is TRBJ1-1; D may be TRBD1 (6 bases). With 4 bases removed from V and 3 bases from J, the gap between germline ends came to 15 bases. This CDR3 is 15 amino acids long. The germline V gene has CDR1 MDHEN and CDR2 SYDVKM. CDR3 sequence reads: CASSSQGQGYTEAFF. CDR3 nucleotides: TGTGCCAGCAGTTCTCAGGGGCAGGGATACACTGAAGCTTTCTTT.

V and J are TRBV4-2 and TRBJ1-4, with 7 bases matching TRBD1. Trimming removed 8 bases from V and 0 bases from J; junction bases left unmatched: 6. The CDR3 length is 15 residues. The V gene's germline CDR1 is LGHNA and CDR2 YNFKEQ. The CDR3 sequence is CASGGQVTTNEKLFF. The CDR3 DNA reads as TGTGCCAGCGGAGGACAGGTTACAACTAATGAAAAACTGTTTTTT.

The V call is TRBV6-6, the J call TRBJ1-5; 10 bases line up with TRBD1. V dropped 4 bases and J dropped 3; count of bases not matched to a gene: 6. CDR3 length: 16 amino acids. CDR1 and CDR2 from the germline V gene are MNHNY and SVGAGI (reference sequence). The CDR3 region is CASSSPGTGVNQPQHF. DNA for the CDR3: TGTGCCAGCAGTTCACCCGGGACAGGGGTCAATCAGCCCCAGCATTTT.

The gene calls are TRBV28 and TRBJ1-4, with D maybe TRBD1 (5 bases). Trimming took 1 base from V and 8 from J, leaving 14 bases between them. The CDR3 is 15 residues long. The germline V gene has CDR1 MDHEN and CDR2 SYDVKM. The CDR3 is CASSLLGGSGEKLFF. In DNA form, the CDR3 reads TGTGCCAGCAGTTTATTGGGGGGGTCGGGGGAAAAACTGTTTTTT.

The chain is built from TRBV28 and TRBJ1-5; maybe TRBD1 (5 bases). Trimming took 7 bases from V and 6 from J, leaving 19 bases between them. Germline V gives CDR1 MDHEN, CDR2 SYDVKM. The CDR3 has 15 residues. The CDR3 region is CASKVGSVRGQPQHF. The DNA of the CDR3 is TGTGCCAGCAAAGTCGGGAGCGTAAGGGGTCAGCCCCAGCATTTT.

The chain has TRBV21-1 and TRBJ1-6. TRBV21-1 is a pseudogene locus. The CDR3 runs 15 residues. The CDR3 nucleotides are TGTGCCAGCAGCAAACCGGGACTCTTTAATTCACCCCTCCACTTT. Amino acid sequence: CASSKPGLFNSPLHF.

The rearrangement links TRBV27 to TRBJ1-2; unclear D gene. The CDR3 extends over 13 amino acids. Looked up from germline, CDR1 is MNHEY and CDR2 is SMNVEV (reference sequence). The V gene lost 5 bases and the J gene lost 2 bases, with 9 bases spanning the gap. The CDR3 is CASSRQMNYGYTF. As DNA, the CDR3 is TGTGCCAGCAGTCGTCAGATGAACTATGGCTACACCTTC.

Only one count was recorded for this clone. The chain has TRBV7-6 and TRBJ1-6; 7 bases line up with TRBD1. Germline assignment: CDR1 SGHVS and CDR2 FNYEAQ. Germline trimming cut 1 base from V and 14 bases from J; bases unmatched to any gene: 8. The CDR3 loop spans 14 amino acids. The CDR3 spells CASSLDRQGRTLHF. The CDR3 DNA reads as TGTGCCAGCAGCTTAGATCGACAGGGAAGGACCCTCCACTTT.

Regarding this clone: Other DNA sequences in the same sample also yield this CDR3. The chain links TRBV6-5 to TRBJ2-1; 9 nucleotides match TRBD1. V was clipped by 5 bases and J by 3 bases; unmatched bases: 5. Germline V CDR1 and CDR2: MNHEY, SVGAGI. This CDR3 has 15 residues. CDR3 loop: CASSPGQGGYNEQFF. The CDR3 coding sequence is TGTGCCAGCAGTCCGGGACAGGGCGGCTACAATGAGCAGTTCTTC.

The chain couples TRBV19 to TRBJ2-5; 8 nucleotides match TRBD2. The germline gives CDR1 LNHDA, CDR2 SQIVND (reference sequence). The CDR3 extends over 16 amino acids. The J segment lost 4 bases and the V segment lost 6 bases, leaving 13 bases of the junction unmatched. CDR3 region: CASRDPGGAILETQYF. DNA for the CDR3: TGTGCCAGTAGGGATCCCGGGGGGGCCATACTAGAGACCCAGTACTTC.

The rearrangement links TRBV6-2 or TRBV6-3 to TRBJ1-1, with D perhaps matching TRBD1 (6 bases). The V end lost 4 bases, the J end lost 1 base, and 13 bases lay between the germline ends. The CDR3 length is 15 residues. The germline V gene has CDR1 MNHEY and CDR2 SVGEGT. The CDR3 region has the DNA TGTGCCAGCAGTTTGGTGGGGGCGGGGAACACTGAAGCTTTCTTT. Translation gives CASSLVGAGNTEAFF.

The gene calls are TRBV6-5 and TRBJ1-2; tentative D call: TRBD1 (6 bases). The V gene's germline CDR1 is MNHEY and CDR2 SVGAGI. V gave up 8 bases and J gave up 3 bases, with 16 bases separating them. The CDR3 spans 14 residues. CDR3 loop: CASHPGQGYYGYTF. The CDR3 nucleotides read TGTGCCAGCCACCCGGGGCAGGGGTACTATGGCTACACCTTC.

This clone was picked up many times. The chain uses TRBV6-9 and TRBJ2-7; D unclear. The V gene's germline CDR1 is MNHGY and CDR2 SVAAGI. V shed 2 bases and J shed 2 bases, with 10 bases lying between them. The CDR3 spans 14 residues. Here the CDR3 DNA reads TGTGCCAGCAGTTATGCCCTAGTCCCCTACGAGCAGTACGTC. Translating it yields CASSYALVPYEQYV.

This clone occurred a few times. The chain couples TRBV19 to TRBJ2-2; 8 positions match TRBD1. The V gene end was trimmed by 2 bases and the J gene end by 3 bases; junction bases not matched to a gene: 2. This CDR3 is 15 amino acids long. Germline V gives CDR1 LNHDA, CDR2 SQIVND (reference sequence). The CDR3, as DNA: TGTGCCAGTAGTATATGGACAGGGTACACCGGGGAGCTGTTTTTT. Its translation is CASSIWTGYTGELFF.

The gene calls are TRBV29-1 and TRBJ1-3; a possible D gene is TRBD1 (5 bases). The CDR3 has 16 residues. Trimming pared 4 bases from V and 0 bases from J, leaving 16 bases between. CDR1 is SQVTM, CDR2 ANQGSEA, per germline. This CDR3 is CSVAVRAGISGNTIYF. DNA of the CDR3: TGCAGCGTTGCCGTCAGGGCCGGAATCTCTGGAAACACCATATATTTT.

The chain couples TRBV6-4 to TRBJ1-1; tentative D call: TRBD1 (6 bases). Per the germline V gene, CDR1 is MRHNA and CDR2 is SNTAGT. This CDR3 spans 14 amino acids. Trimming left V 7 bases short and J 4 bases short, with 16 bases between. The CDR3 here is CASTRDLGGTEAFF. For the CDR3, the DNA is TGTGCCAGCACCAGGGACCTAGGGGGCACTGAAGCTTTCTTT.

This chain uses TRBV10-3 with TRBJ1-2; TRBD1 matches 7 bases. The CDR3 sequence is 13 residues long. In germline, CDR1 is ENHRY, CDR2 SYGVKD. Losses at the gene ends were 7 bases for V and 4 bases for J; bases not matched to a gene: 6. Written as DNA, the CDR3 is TGTGCCATCAACGACAGGGATGCCTATGGCTACACCTTC. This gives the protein CAINDRDAYGYTF.